What follows describes a single TCR beta chain. The antigen remains unidentified. Regarding donors, all were healthy bone marrow donors. The CDR3 extends over 16 amino acids. Deletions cut 4 bases from V and 0 bases from J, with 13 bases between. CDR1 and CDR2 from the germline V gene are SGHTA and FQGNSA. PCR amplification relied on 60 Vbeta primers (plus 13 Jbeta primers). Profiled with immunoSEQ multiplex PCR; TCRdb holds only in-frame clones, not every one. The data contain tens of thousands of clones, around 80% of them singletons. These data are taken from a study of cytomegalovirus exposure and HLA in healthy donors. Findings and caveats of the study: Clonal expansion was found to be greater in HLA-associated TCR beta chains than in equally common others in a later analysis. Differences between HLA loci emerged in a later analysis of TCR association rates, with DRB1 most and HLA-C fewest. HLA restriction was apparent for most CMV-associated TCR beta chains in a later analysis.

The sample taken for sequencing was PBMCs. V usage is TRBV7-2 and J usage is TRBJ2-1; TRBD2 might be the D (7 bases). This sequence originates from a male donor in good health and CMV-seropositive. CDR3 nucleotide sequence: TGTGCCAGCAGCTGGGGGGGCCGAAGCTCCTACAATGAGCAGTTCTTC. Its protein product is CASSWGGRSSYNEQFF.